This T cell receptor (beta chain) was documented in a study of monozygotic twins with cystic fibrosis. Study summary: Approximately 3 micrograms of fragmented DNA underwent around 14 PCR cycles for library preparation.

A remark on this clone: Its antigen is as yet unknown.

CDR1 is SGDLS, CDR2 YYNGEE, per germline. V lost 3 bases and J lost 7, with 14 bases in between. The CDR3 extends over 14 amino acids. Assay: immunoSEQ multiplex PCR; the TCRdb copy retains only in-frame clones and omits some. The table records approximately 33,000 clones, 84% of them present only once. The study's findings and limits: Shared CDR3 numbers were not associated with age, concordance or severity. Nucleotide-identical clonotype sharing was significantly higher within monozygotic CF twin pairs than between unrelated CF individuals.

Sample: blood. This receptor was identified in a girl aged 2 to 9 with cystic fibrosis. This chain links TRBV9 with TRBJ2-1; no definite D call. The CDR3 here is CASSAWTSGNEQFF. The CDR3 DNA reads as TGTGCCAGCAGCGCGTGGACCAGTGGGAATGAGCAGTTCTTC.